Sequencing of this T cell receptor (beta chain) was carried out in a study of cytomegalovirus exposure and HLA in healthy donors. Notes on the study in general: Under in vitro conditions, a few CMV-associated chains were confirmed as specific for CMV antigens. Most TCR sequences were uncommon, yet certain public TCRs appeared in many donors.

Germline CDR1 LNHDA, CDR2 SQIVND (reference sequence). Germline trimming cut 5 bases from V and 5 bases from J; bases unmatched to any gene: 10. The CDR3 length is 15 residues. The donors belonged to the roughly 130-subject validation cohort, separate from the roughly 600-subject first cohort. With regard to this clone: What it binds is unknown.

Assay: immunoSEQ multiplex PCR; the TCRdb copy retains only in-frame clones and omits some. The table has about 66,000 clones, 95% to 98% seen once. Sample: PBMCs. The sequence was collected from a woman aged 18-30 years in good health and CMV-seropositive. V and J are TRBV19 and TRBJ2-5; 8 nucleotides line up with TRBD2. The CDR3 DNA follows: TGTGCCAGTAGTTCCCGGCTAGCGGGTTTGGAGACCCAGTACTTC. Its protein product is CASSSRLAGLETQYF. The variable domain in full, with the rest retrieved from reference TRBV19 and TRBJ2-5, is DGGITQSPKYLFRKEGQNVTLSCEQNLNHDAMYWYRQDPGQGLRLIYYSQIVNDFQKGDIAEGYSVSREKKESFPLTVTSAQKNPTAFYLCASSSRLAGLETQYFGPGTRLLVL.